This TCR beta chain was captured by sequencing in a study of blood T cell repertoires in COVID-19. Study at large: Acute-phase and convalescent COVID-19 samples originated in the United States, Italy and Spain.

Trimming removed 0 bases from V and 8 bases from J; junction bases left unmatched: 12. This CDR3 is built from 18 residues. Germline V gene lookup returns CDR1 SEHNR and CDR2 FQNEAQ (reference sequence). Original data processing: Quantification of nucleated cells was approximated via reference gene primer amplification. The assay was immunoSEQ multiplex PCR, and TCRdb's table has in-frame clones only and misses some. The V and J calls and clone size are taken from that table; D and trimming were inferred from the DNA. The sample lists some 250,000 clones, roughly 77% occurring once. This TCR came from an elderly woman with acute or convalescent COVID-19. The J gene is TRBJ2-1, the V gene TRBV7-9, with 11 bases aligning to TRBD2. Sequencing was done on a sample of peripheral blood. The CDR3 nucleotides read TGTGCCAGCAGCTTAGCGCGCCTAGCGGGAGGTGTGGGTGATGAGCAGTTCTTC. Its protein product is CASSLARLAGGVGDEQFF.